Below, 24 T cell receptor beta chains from the same sample are listed, as sequenced in a study of post-analysis software for immune sequencing data. Regarding the study as a whole: Four or five TRBV segments were significantly more frequent in patients than in controls. TRBV5-6, TRBV5-1 and TRBV20-1 were among these segments.

Their specific antigens are unknown. Researchers reported that TCR beta cDNA libraries carried unique molecular identifiers. Via MiXCR, TCRdb re-called the PCR reads, giving one row per CDR3 protein. The sample shows roughly 870,000 distinct CDR3 sequences, around 53% of them seen only once. Sequenced: blood. These receptors all come from a girl aged 5 to 17 with multiple sclerosis.

This chain links TRBV20-1 with TRBJ2-3; 7 bases line up with TRBD2. The germline V gene has CDR1 DFQATT and CDR2 SNEGSKA (reference sequence). The V gene end was trimmed by 3 bases and the J gene end by 3 bases; junction bases not matched to a gene: 9. The CDR3 totals 15 residues. CDR3 DNA: TGCAGTGCTAGCGGGGCGCGGGAGATAACAGATACGCAGTATTTT. Translating gives CSASGAREITDTQYF.

The chain couples TRBV9 to TRBJ2-1; the match to TRBD2 covers 11 bases. The trim removed 4 bases at V and 9 bases at J, leaving 6 bases unmatched. The CDR3 runs to 14 residues. The germline V gene has CDR1 SGDLS and CDR2 YYNGEE. The CDR3 bases are TGTGCCAGCAGCTTAATAGCGGGAGGGCCTGAGCAGTTCTTC. Translated, it gives CASSLIAGGPEQFF.

The chain has TRBV14 and TRBJ2-1, with 7 bases matching TRBD1. V trimming: 2 bases; J trimming: 7 bases; junction bases outside the gene matches: 8. This CDR3 has 15 amino acids. Germline V gene sequence: CDR1 SGHDN, CDR2 FVKESK. In DNA form, the CDR3 reads TGTGCCAGCAGCCAATCACAGGGGAGTCTTAATGAGCAGTTCTTC. It codes for CASSQSQGSLNEQFF.

This clonotype was seen once. The genes are TRBV27 and TRBJ2-1; 8 bases are a match to TRBD1. V shed 8 bases and J 4 bases; nucleotides not matched to a gene: 10. CDR3 length: 15 amino acids. Per the germline V gene, CDR1 is MNHEY and CDR2 is SMNVEV (reference sequence). The CDR3: CASSPLGQAYNEQFF. The CDR3 bases are TGTGCCAGCTCCCCCCTGGGACAGGCTTACAATGAGCAGTTCTTC.

This clonotype was counted a few times. The chain is built from TRBV18 and TRBJ2-4, with a weak D call TRBD1 (5 bases). Judging by the DNA end, TRBJ2-5 fits better; the J call may be wrong. CDR3 length: 14 residues. Germline assignment: CDR1 KGHSH and CDR2 LQKENI. CDR3 in DNA: TGTGCCAGCTCACCAGGCAGGGCCAGAGAGACCCAGTACTTC. This translates into CASSPGRARETQYF.

This chain joins TRBV27 and TRBJ1-5; D unclear. The V end was cut by 5 bases, the J end by 2 bases, with 13 bases between. Per the germline V gene, CDR1 is MNHEY and CDR2 is SMNVEV (reference sequence). The CDR3 is 15 amino acids. CDR3 coding DNA: TGTGCCAGCAGTCCCCCGCTGTGGGGCAATCAGCCCCAGCATTTT. Residues: CASSPPLWGNQPQHF.

This chain links TRBV9 with TRBJ2-7; 8 bases align to TRBD2. The V gene's germline CDR1 is SGDLS and CDR2 YYNGEE. Trimming at V came to 3 bases and at J to 1 base, leaving 6 bases not matched to a gene. The CDR3 runs to 15 residues. This CDR3 is CASSGGLGLSYEQYF. The CDR3 DNA follows: TGTGCCAGCAGCGGGGGACTAGGGCTTTCCTACGAGCAGTACTTC.

The chain has TRBV2 and TRBJ2-1, with 10 bases fitting TRBD2. The CDR3 is 15 residues long. Germline-derived CDR1 and CDR2 are SNHLY and FYNNEI. Trimming cost V 3 bases and J 7 bases; bases outside gene matches: 6. The CDR3 DNA is TGTGCCAGCAGTGAGGCAAGGGGACTAGCGAATGAGCAGTTCTTC. It is translated as CASSEARGLANEQFF.

The V call is TRBV7-9, the J call TRBJ1-2; maybe TRBD1 (6 bases). CDR1 is SEHNR, CDR2 FQNEAQ, per germline (reference sequence). V lost 4 bases and J 1 base, leaving 13 bases between the germline ends. The CDR3 length is 15 residues. The CDR3 is CASSSPGQRNYGYTF. In nucleotides, the CDR3 is TGTGCCAGCAGCTCGCCGGGACAACGTAACTATGGCTACACCTTC. Full variable domain (remainder filled in from reference TRBV7-9 and TRBJ1-2): DTGVSQNPRHKITKRGQNVTFRCDPISEHNRLYWYRQTLGQGPEFLTYFQNEAQLEKSRLLSDRFSAERPKGSFSTLEIQRTEQGDSAMYLCASSSPGQRNYGYTFGSGTRLTVV.

The chain uses TRBV12-3 or TRBV12-4 and TRBJ1-1; 7 bases are a match to TRBD1. The CDR3 contains 13 residues. Trimming cost V 7 bases and J 3 bases; bases outside gene matches: 5. CDR3 protein: CASTPDRYTEAFF. Written as DNA, the CDR3 is TGTGCCAGCACCCCGGACAGGTACACTGAAGCTTTCTTT.

This clonotype was detected only once. The junction and the germline gene differ at one end; a read error may be behind it. This sequence joins TRBV14 and TRBJ2-7, with a weak D call TRBD1 (6 bases). The CDR3 totals 13 residues. Germline V gives CDR1 SGHDN, CDR2 FVKESK. The CDR3 nucleotides read TGCGCCAGCAGCTTGACTACAGGGTCGGCGCAGTACTTC. Encoded protein: CASSLTTGSAQYF.

CDR3 amino acids: CASSYEDVSSYNEQFF. CDR3 sequence (DNA): TGTGCCAGCAGTTACGAGGACGTAAGCTCCTACAATGAGCAGTTCTTC. V is TRBV6-2 or TRBV6-3 and J is TRBJ2-1, with D uncertain. The CDR3 spans 16 residues. Looked up from germline, CDR1 is MNHEY and CDR2 is SVGEGT. V gave up 2 bases and J gave up 0 bases, with 11 bases separating them.

The CDR3 bases are TGTGCCAGCAGCTTAGAGGCAGGGAGGAGGCAGTACTTC. Its protein product is CASSLEAGRRQYF. The chain is built from TRBV7-9 and TRBJ2-7; perhaps TRBD2 as D (6 bases). Deletions cut 1 base from V and 9 bases from J, with 13 bases between. From germline, CDR1 is SEHNR and CDR2 FQNEAQ (reference sequence). The CDR3 extends over 13 amino acids.

The chain has TRBV7-9 and TRBJ1-6; D gene ambiguous. This CDR3 spans 15 amino acids. From germline, CDR1 is SEHNR and CDR2 FQNEAQ (reference sequence). V lost 1 base and J 6 bases, leaving 10 bases between the germline ends. This CDR3 reads CASSLGQTVNSPLHF. In DNA, the CDR3 is TGTGCCAGCAGCTTAGGGCAGACGGTTAATTCACCCCTCCACTTT.

The chain joins TRBV28 to TRBJ2-5, with a possible D match to TRBD1 (7 bases). The J call may be in error: the DNA end matches TRBJ2-7 better. Germline V gene sequence: CDR1 MDHEN, CDR2 SYDVKM. CDR3 length: 15 amino acids. The CDR3 loop reads CASSLAGQISYEQYF. The CDR3 region has the DNA TGTGCCAGCAGTTTAGCGGGACAGATCTCCTACGAGCAGTACTTC.

This clonotype has more than one count but fewer than ten. The chain's CDR3 is CSAKGREGLGYEQYF. CDR3 DNA: TGCAGTGCCAAAGGGCGGGAGGGCCTTGGCTACGAGCAGTACTTC. V and J are TRBV20-1 and TRBJ2-7; TRBD2 agrees at 9 bases. This CDR3 region has 15 residues. CDR1 and CDR2 (germline): DFQATT, SNEGSKA (reference sequence). Losses at the gene ends were 6 bases for V and 3 bases for J; bases not matched to a gene: 12.

V gene TRBV20-1 combines with J gene TRBJ1-1; 11 bases align to TRBD1. V shed 6 bases and J 3 bases; nucleotides not matched to a gene: 9. Germline values: CDR1 DFQATT, CDR2 SNEGSKA (reference sequence). This CDR3 has 15 residues. CDR3 sequence: CSATGQGAQDTEAFF. The CDR3 nucleotides read TGCAGTGCCACCGGACAGGGGGCTCAGGACACTGAAGCTTTCTTT.

This clonotype was seen a handful of times. The rearrangement links TRBV15 to TRBJ2-7; possibly TRBD2 for D (5 bases). Germline CDR1 reads LNHNV; CDR2 reads YYDKDF (reference sequence). V dropped 0 bases and J dropped 0 bases, with 12 bases sitting between them. CDR3 length: 16 amino acids. CDR3 sequence (DNA): TGTGCCACCAGCAGAGATCGACGGGGAAGCTCCTACGAGCAGTACTTC. Encoded protein: CATSRDRRGSSYEQYF.

In this sample, this clonotype turned up once. The chain couples TRBV4-1 to TRBJ1-5; possibly TRBD1 for D (5 bases). Germline V gene sequence: CDR1 MGHRA, CDR2 YSYEKL. This CDR3 spans 15 amino acids. Trimming removed 5 bases at V and 9 bases at J, with 20 bases between. CDR3 coding DNA: TGCGCCAGCAGCGCAGGAGACAGAGAGGGTAGGCCCCAGCATTTT. It is translated as CASSAGDREGRPQHF.

CDR3: CSARGLWVFSYEQYF. In DNA form, the CDR3 reads TGCAGTGCTAGAGGTCTATGGGTCTTCTCCTACGAGCAGTACTTC. The chain employs TRBV20-1 and TRBJ2-7; D gene uncertain. Germline CDR1 reads DFQATT; CDR2 reads SNEGSKA (reference sequence). CDR3 length: 15 amino acids. Trimming took 1 base from V and 0 from J, leaving 13 bases between them.

The V gene is TRBV7-2, the J gene TRBJ2-7, with D possibly TRBD2 on 5 matching bases. TRBJ2-5 matches the DNA end more closely, so the J call is doubtful. The CDR3 is made up of 15 amino acids. CDR1 and CDR2 (germline): SGHTA, FQGNSA. The CDR3 nucleotides read TGTGCCAGCAGCTTAGAAAGACTGGGAGTAGAGACCCAGTACTTC. Translation gives CASSLERLGVETQYF.

This sequence joins TRBV7-9 and TRBJ2-4, with TRBD2 as a possible D gene (6 bases). Germline-derived CDR1 and CDR2 are SEHNR and FQNEAQ (reference sequence). The CDR3 sequence is 13 residues long. V was clipped by 7 bases and J by 7 bases, with 14 bases between them. As DNA, the CDR3 is TGTGCCAGCATCCGACTAGGGCCCAACATTCAGTACTTC. Translation gives CASIRLGPNIQYF.

CDR3 coding DNA: TGTGCCACCAGCAGGCCGCCTAGCGCGGGGCAGTTCTTC. Protein product: CATSRPPSAGQFF. V and J are TRBV15 and TRBJ2-1, with D possibly matching TRBD2 (6 bases). V was shortened by 3 bases and J by 12 bases, with 15 bases between the two germline ends. The CDR3 runs to 13 residues. Germline CDR1 and CDR2: LNHNV and YYDKDF (reference sequence).

About this clonotype itself: At one end the junction does not follow the germline gene, possibly because of a read error. The chain has TRBV7-9 and TRBJ2-3; TRBD1 agrees at 8 bases. This CDR3 is built from 15 residues. Germline V gene lookup returns CDR1 SEHNR and CDR2 FQNEAQ (reference sequence). CDR3 residues: CSSSGRGLLTDTQYF. The CDR3 DNA is TGTTCCAGCAGTGGCAGGGGGCTACTCACAGATACGCAGTATTTT.